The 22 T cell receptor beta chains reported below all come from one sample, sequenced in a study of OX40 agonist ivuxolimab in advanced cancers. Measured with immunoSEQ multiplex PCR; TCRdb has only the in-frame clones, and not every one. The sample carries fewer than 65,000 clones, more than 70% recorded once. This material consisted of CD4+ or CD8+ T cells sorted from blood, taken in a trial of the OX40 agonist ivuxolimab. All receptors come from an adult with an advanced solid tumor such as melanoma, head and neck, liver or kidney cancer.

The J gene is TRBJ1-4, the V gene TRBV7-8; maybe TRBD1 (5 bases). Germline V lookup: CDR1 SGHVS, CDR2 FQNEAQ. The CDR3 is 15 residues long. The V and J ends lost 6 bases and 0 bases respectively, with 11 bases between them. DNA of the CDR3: TGTGCCAGCAGGCCGCGGGGGACAACTAATGAAAAACTGTTTTTT. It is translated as CASRPRGTTNEKLFF.

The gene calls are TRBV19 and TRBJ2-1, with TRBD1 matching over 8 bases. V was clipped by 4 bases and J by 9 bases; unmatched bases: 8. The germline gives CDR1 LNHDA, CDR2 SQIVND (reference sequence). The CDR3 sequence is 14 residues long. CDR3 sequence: CASSSGQGASEQFF. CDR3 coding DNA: TGTGCCAGTAGTAGTGGCCAGGGGGCTAGTGAGCAGTTCTTC.

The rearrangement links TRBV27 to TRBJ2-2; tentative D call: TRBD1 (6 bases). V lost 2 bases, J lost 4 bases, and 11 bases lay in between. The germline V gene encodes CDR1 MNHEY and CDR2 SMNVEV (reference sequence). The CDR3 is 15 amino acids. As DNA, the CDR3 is TGTGCCAGCAGTTTAAGGGCAGGGGCCACCGGGGAGCTGTTTTTT. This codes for CASSLRAGATGELFF.

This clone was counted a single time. The CDR3 coding sequence is TGTGCCAGCTCACTCCGGGACAGGGGCTCCGGGAACACTGAAGCTTTCTTT. Translating it yields CASSLRDRGSGNTEAFF. The rearrangement links TRBV18 to TRBJ1-1, with 10 bases fitting TRBD1. The CDR3 contains 17 residues. Germline V gene data show CDR1 as KGHSH and CDR2 as LQKENI. V gave up 4 bases and J gave up 1 base; unmatched junction bases: 9.

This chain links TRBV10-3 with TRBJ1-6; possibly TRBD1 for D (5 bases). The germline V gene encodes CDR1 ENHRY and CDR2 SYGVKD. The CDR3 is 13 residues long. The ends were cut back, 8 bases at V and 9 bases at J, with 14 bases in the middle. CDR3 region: CAIGAGNGSPLHF. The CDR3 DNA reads TGTGCCATCGGGGCAGGAAATGGTTCACCCCTCCACTTT.

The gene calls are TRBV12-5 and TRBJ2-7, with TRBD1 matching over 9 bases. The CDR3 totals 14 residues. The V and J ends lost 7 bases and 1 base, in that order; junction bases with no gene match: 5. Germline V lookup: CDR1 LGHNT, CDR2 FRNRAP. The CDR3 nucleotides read TGTGCTAGTGCCCCGGGACAGGGATCCTACGAGCAGTACTTC. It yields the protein CASAPGQGSYEQYF.

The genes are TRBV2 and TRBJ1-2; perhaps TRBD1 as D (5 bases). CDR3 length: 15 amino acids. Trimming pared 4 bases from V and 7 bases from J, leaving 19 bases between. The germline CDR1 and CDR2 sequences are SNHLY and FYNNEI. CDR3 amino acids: CASSALVGGMSGYTF. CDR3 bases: TGTGCCAGCAGTGCCCTGGTCGGGGGGATGTCTGGCTACACCTTC.

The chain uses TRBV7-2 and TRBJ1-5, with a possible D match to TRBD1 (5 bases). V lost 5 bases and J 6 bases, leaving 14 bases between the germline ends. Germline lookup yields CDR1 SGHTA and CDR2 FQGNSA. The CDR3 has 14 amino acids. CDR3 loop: CASSPGTSGQPQHF. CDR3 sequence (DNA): TGTGCCAGCAGCCCCGGGACCTCGGGTCAGCCCCAGCATTTT.

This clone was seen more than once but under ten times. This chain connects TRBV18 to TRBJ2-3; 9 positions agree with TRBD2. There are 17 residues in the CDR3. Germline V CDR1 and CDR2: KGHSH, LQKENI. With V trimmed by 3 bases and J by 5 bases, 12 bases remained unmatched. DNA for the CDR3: TGTGCCAGCTCACCCCGCGGTGCGGGAGGGAGTCAAGATACGCAGTATTTT. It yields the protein CASSPRGAGGSQDTQYF.

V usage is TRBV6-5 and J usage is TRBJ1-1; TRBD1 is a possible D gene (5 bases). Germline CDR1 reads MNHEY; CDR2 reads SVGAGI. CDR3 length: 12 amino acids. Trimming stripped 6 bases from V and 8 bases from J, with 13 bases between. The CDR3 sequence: CASSHPEGEAFF. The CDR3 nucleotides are TGTGCCAGCAGCCATCCCGAGGGGGAAGCTTTCTTT.

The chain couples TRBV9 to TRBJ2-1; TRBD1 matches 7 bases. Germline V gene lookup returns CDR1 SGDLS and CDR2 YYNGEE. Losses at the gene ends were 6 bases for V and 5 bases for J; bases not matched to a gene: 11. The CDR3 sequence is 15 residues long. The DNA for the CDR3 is TGTGCCAGCACCACAGGGGCCTCTTGGGACAATGAGCAGTTCTTC. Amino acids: CASTTGASWDNEQFF.

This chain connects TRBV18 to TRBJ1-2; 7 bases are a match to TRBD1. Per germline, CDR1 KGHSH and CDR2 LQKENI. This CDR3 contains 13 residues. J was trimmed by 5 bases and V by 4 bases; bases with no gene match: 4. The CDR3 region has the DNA TGTGCCAGCTCACGGACAGGAACTTATGGCTACACCTTC. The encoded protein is CASSRTGTYGYTF.

The CDR3 coding sequence is TGTGCCAGCAGCTCAATCCGGGACAGGGGGGGGCACACTGAAGCTTTCTTT. Protein: CASSSIRDRGGHTEAFF. The gene calls are TRBV11-2 and TRBJ1-1; 11 nucleotides agree with TRBD1. The CDR3 loop spans 17 amino acids. V lost 4 bases and J lost 3; bases outside the gene matches: 10. Germline-derived CDR1 and CDR2 are SGHAT and FQNNGV.

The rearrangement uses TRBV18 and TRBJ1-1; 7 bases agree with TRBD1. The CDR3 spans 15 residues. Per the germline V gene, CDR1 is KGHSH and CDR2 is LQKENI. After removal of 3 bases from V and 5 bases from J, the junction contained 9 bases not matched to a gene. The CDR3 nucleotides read TGTGCCAGCTCACCCCGGGTAGGGGGCAGAACTGAAGCTTTCTTT. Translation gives CASSPRVGGRTEAFF.

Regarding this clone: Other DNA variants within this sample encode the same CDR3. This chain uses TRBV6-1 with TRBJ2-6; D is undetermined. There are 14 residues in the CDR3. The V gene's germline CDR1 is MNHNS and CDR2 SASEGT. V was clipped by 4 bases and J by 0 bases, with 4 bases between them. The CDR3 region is CASSATSGANVLTF. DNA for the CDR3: TGTGCCAGCAGTGCTACCTCTGGGGCCAACGTCCTGACTTTC.

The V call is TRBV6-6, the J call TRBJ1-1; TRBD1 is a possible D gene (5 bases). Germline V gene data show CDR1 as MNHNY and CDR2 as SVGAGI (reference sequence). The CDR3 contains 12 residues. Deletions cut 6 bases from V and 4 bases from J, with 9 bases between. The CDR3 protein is CASSRVSTEAFF. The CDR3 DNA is TGTGCCAGCAGCAGGGTTAGCACTGAAGCTTTCTTT.

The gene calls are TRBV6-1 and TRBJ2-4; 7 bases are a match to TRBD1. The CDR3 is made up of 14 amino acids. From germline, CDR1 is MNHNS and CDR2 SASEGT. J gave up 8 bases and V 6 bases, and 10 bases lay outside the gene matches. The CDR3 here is CASSLTGDRDIQYF. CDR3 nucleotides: TGTGCCAGCAGCCTTACAGGGGATAGGGACATTCAGTACTTC.

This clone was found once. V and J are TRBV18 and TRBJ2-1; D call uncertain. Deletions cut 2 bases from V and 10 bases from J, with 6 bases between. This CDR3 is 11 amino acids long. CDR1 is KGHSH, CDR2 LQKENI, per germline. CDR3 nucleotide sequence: TGTGCCAGCTCACCAGAAAGAGAGCAGTTCTTC. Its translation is CASSPEREQFF.

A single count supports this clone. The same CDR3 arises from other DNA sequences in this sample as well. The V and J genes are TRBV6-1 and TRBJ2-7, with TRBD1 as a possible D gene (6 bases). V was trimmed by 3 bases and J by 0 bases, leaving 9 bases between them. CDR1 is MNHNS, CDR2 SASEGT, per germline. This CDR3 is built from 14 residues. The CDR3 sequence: CASSEDSSSYEQYF. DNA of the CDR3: TGTGCCAGCAGTGAGGACAGCAGCTCCTACGAGCAGTACTTC.

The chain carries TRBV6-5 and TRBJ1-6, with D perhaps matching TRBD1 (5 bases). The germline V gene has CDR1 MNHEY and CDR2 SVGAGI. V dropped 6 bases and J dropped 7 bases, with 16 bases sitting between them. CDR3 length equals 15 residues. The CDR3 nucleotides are TGTGCCAGCAGCCCCCCCCAGGGCCTGAATTCACCCCTCCACTTT. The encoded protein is CASSPPQGLNSPLHF.

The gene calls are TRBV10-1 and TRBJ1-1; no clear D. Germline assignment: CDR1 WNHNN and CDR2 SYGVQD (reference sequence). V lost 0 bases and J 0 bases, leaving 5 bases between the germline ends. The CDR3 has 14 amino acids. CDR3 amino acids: CASSESRVNTEAFF. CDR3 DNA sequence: TGCGCCAGCAGTGAGTCTAGAGTGAACACTGAAGCTTTCTTT.

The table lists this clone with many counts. The CDR3 is CASSQDLGSQKLFF. DNA of the CDR3: TGCGCCAGCAGCCAAGATTTGGGGTCACAAAAACTGTTTTTT. The J gene is TRBJ1-4, the V gene TRBV4-1, with D uncertain. This CDR3 comprises 14 residues. Trimming cost V 0 bases and J 9 bases, with 11 bases left between them. Germline V gives CDR1 MGHRA, CDR2 YSYEKL.